These T cell receptor beta chains were read from a single sample in a study of blood T cells in healthy people across ages. Each CDR3 protein is one row after TCRdb ran MiXCR on the 5' RACE reads. In the table there are around 780,000 distinct CDR3 sequences, 56% of which are singletons. Sequenced material: blood. Source of these receptors: a man between 40 and 49 years old in good health. Both conserved end residues are part of each CDR3. A D gene is named only where the DNA matches it firmly. Size is stated for part of the rows, as once, few or many counts, or as a class when the clone is expanded.

-,TRBD2,TRBV27,TRBJ2-7,CASSSSAGGYEQYF,TGTGCCAGCAGTTCCTCAGCGGGGGGTTACGAGCAGTACTTC
many,TRBD2,TRBV20-1,TRBJ2-1,CSARAGTSGRNEQFF,TGCAGTGCTCGGGCGGGGACTAGCGGGAGAAATGAGCAGTTCTTC
-,TRBD1,TRBV3-1,TRBJ2-4,CASSQGPGQERGKNIRYF,TGTGCCAGCAGCCAAGGGCCGGGACAGGAGAGGGGGAAAAACATTCGGTACTTC
-,TRBD2,TRBV7-9,TRBJ2-4,CASSSRQETSRVAKNIQYF,TGTGCCAGCAGCTCCCGGCAAGAGACTAGCCGTGTAGCCAAAAACATTCAGTACTTC
-,TRBD1,TRBV11-2,TRBJ1-1,CASSQQMTGHTEAFF,TGTGCCAGCAGCCAGCAAATGACAGGGCACACTGAAGCTTTCTTT
-,-,TRBV20-1,TRBJ2-5,CSARGRVRETQYF,TGCAGTGCTAGGGGTAGGGTGCGGGAGACCCAGTACTTC
-,-,TRBV20-1,TRBJ1-6,CSGTGSEGSPLHF,TGCAGTGGGACCGGGTCCGAGGGGTCACCCCTCCACTTT
few,TRBD2,TRBV7-8,TRBJ2-3,CASSSKKAGAHTDTQYF,TGTGCCAGCAGCTCAAAGAAAGCGGGGGCACACACAGATACGCAGTATTTT
-,TRBD2,TRBV15,TRBJ2-5,CATKRPGGETQYF,TGTGCCACCAAACGTCCGGGGGGGGAGACCCAGTACTTC
few,TRBD1,TRBV7-3,TRBJ2-3,CASSTGHRGYTDTQYF,TGTGCCAGCAGTACAGGGCACAGGGGGTACACAGATACGCAGTATTTT
-,TRBD2,TRBV11-2,TRBJ2-7,CASSLGISGTEQYF,TGTGCCAGCAGCTTAGGGATTAGCGGGACCGAGCAGTACTTC
few,TRBD2,TRBV5-1,TRBJ2-1,CASSSGRASYNEQFF,TGCGCCAGCAGTAGCGGGAGGGCTTCTTACAATGAGCAGTTCTTC
-,-,TRBV21-1,TRBJ1-4,CASRYRINEKLFF,TGTGCCAGCAGATACAGAATAAATGAAAAACTGTTTTTT
-,TRBD1,TRBV28,TRBJ2-7,CASSFRDRYYYEQYF,TGTGCCAGCAGTTTTAGGGACAGATACTACTACGAGCAGTACTTC
many,-,TRBV29-1,TRBJ2-5,CSVVGRPQETQYF,TGCAGCGTTGTAGGGCGCCCACAAGAGACCCAGTACTTC
-,TRBD2,TRBV4-2,TRBJ2-3,CASSQEGTSGYSTDTQYF,TGTGCCAGCAGCCAAGAAGGGACTAGCGGGTATAGCACAGATACGCAGTATTTT
-,-,TRBV6-6,TRBJ2-5,CASSPTGGFEQYF,TGTGCCAGCAGTCCCACCGGCGGATTTGAGCAGTACTTC
-,-,TRBV7-2,TRBJ2-7,CASSHLGDRYEQYF,TGTGCCAGCAGTCACCTTGGGGATAGGTACGAGCAGTACTTC
-,TRBD1,TRBV6-5,TRBJ2-1,CASSSPGQLINEQFF,TGTGCCAGCAGTTCCCCGGGACAGTTAATCAATGAGCAGTTCTTC
-,-,TRBV10-3,TRBJ2-7,CAISESGAPSYEQYF,TGTGCCATCAGTGAGTCCGGGGCACCAAGCTACGAGCAGTACTTC
-,-,TRBV6-2/TRBV6-3,TRBJ2-1,CASSRTQQYNEQFF,TGTGCCAGCAGTAGGACCCAACAGTACAATGAGCAGTTCTTC
few,-,TRBV29-1,TRBJ2-3,CSVVPRSDTQYF,TGCAGCGTTGTTCCCAGGTCGGATACGCAGTATTTT
-,TRBD2,TRBV20-1,TRBJ2-7,CSARGGGLAGVRGYEQYF,TGCAGTGCTAGAGGAGGGGGACTAGCGGGAGTTCGGGGCTACGAGCAGTACTTC
-,-,TRBV5-1,TRBJ1-4,CASSLAKGGMDEKLFF,TGCGCCAGCAGCTTGGCCAAGGGGGGAATGGATGAAAAACTGTTTTTT
-,-,TRBV12-3/TRBV12-4,TRBJ2-3,CASSLWVSAQYTDTQYF,TGTGCCAGCAGTTTATGGGTTTCAGCGCAGTACACAGATACGCAGTATTTT
-,-,TRBV7-9,TRBJ2-5,CASSSSASGFQETQYF,TGTGCCAGCAGCTCCAGCGCATCGGGATTCCAAGAGACCCAGTACTTC
-,-,TRBV6-5,TRBJ2-5,CASSWYGHQETQYF,TGTGCCAGCAGTTGGTACGGTCACCAAGAGACCCAGTACTTC
-,-,TRBV6-1,TRBJ2-4,CASITEAKNIQYF,TGTGCCAGCATTACTGAAGCCAAAAACATTCAGTACTTC
-,-,TRBV2,TRBJ2-6,CASSYGPVNSGANVLTF,TGTGCCAGCAGCTATGGACCGGTGAACTCTGGGGCCAACGTCCTGACTTTC
-,-,TRBV9,TRBJ1-1,CASRRLGEGAEAFF,TGTGCCAGCCGACGACTGGGGGAAGGCGCTGAAGCTTTCTTT
-,-,TRBV28,TRBJ1-6,CASSFPDQTTNSPLHF,TGTGCCAGCAGTTTCCCGGACCAGACCACGAACTCACCCCTCCACTTT
-,-,TRBV5-8,TRBJ1-2,CASSFESNYGYTF,TGTGCCAGCAGCTTCGAAAGTAACTATGGCTACACCTTC
-,TRBD2,TRBV6-2/TRBV6-3,TRBJ2-1,CASRTSGSMYEQFF,TGTGCCAGCAGGACTAGCGGGAGTATGTATGAGCAGTTCTTC
few,TRBD1,TRBV6-4,TRBJ2-3,CASSDTDRDADTQYF,TGTGCCAGCAGTGACACAGACAGGGATGCAGATACGCAGTATTTT
few,TRBD1,TRBV24-1,TRBJ2-5,CATSDLDRVGGLSETQYF,TGTGCCACCAGTGACCTGGACAGGGTAGGAGGGTTGTCGGAGACCCAGTACTTC
-,TRBD1,TRBV28,TRBJ1-2,CASSGRDRGLEGYTF,TGTGCCAGCAGCGGCCGGGACAGGGGATTGGAGGGCTACACCTTC
once,TRBD1,TRBV6-2/TRBV6-3,TRBJ1-1,CASSIQGKAEAFF,TGTGCCAGCAGTATACAGGGGAAGGCTGAAGCTTTCTTT
-,-,TRBV5-1,TRBJ2-3,CASSPGAGTTDTQYF,TGCGCCAGCAGCCCCGGGGCAGGGACCACAGATACGCAGTATTTT
-,TRBD1,TRBV2,TRBJ1-4,CASSERGGMIEKLFF,TGTGCCAGCAGTGAACGAGGGGGCATGATTGAAAAACTGTTTTTT
-,-,TRBV2,TRBJ1-2,CASKKFYGYTF,TGTGCCAGCAAGAAATTCTATGGCTACACCTTC
-,-,TRBV5-1,TRBJ2-7,CASSSNMGGYEQYF,TGCGCCAGCAGCTCGAACATGGGGGGTTACGAGCAGTACTTC
-,-,TRBV10-3,TRBJ1-1,CAIKAGQNTEAFF,TGTGCCATCAAGGCAGGACAGAACACTGAAGCTTTCTTT
-,-,TRBV28,TRBJ2-4,CASSKSGENIQYF,TGTGCCAGCAGTAAGTCAGGGGAAAACATTCAGTACTTC
-,-,TRBV10-3,TRBJ2-7,CAISPRTNGNEQYF,TGTGCCATCAGTCCCCGGACAAACGGAAACGAGCAGTACTTC
-,-,TRBV5-8,TRBJ2-6,CASSRGTNTGANVLTF,TGTGCCAGCAGCCGGGGGACAAACACTGGGGCCAACGTCCTGACTTTC
many,-,TRBV12-3/TRBV12-4,TRBJ1-4,CASSLRGEFTNEKLFF,TGTGCCAGCAGTTTAAGGGGGGAATTCACTAATGAAAAACTGTTTTTT
-,-,TRBV4-2,TRBJ2-1,CASSQGAGPDNEQFF,TGTGCCAGCAGCCAAGGGGCGGGACCGGACAATGAGCAGTTCTTC
-,-,TRBV4-2,TRBJ2-5,CASSLAARALETQYF,TGTGCCAGCAGCCTCGCGGCGAGGGCCCTTGAGACCCAGTACTTC
-,-,TRBV29-1,TRBJ2-1,CSVPNIDSYNEQFF,TGCAGCGTCCCCAATATTGACTCCTACAATGAGCAGTTCTTC
-,-,TRBV5-5,TRBJ2-3,CASSAIRSGRLPSTDTQYF,TGTGCCAGCAGCGCCATCAGGTCGGGGAGGTTGCCTAGCACAGATACGCAGTATTTT
-,-,TRBV7-9,TRBJ2-2,CASSLDSPTGELFF,TGTGCCAGCAGCTTAGATAGCCCCACCGGGGAGCTGTTTTTT
few,TRBD1,TRBV9,TRBJ2-5,CASNKGQGETQYF,TGTGCCAGCAACAAGGGACAGGGTGAGACCCAGTACTTC
-,-,TRBV27,TRBJ2-4,CASSSADRAKNIQYF,TGTGCCAGCAGTTCCGCGGACAGAGCCAAAAACATTCAGTACTTC
-,TRBD1,TRBV27,TRBJ1-5,CASSLSTGFRQPQHF,TGTGCCAGCAGTTTATCGACAGGGTTCAGGCAGCCCCAGCATTTT